The 15 T cell receptor beta chains below all came from one sample that was sequenced in a study of response to subunit inactivated influenza vaccine. From the RT-PCR reads, TCRdb called clonotypes with MiXCR, one entry per CDR3 protein. The sample carries 650,000 to 700,000 distinct CDR3 sequences, about a sixth recorded once. Material: PBMCs from blood, obtained roughly 12 days after vaccination. The receptors stem from a man aged 50 or older who received an inactivated influenza vaccine.

This clonotype showed up just a few times. The chain uses TRBV4-2 and TRBJ2-1; 9 positions match TRBD2. Germline CDR1 and CDR2: LGHNA and YNFKEQ. CDR3 length: 16 residues. The ends lost 3 bases at V and 10 bases at J; junction bases unmatched: 13. In DNA, the CDR3 is TGTGCCAGCAGCCAGAGCGGGGGGCCCATTTTTGGGGAGCAGTTCTTC. Translating it yields CASSQSGGPIFGEQFF.

This clonotype has more than one count but fewer than ten. The chain couples TRBV7-9 to TRBJ2-3; D uncertain. The CDR3 is made up of 13 amino acids. Germline values: CDR1 SEHNR, CDR2 FQNEAQ (reference sequence). Trimming cost V 7 bases and J 2 bases, with 10 bases left between them. CDR3 sequence (DNA): TGTGCCAGCACCCTCTACGACACAGATACGCAGTATTTT. Encoded protein: CASTLYDTDTQYF.

The chain links TRBV3-1 to TRBJ1-1; unclear D gene. The length of the CDR3 is 13 residues. V gave up 6 bases and J gave up 1 base, with 9 bases separating them. In germline, CDR1 is LGHDT, CDR2 YNNKEL (reference sequence). This CDR3 is CASRPTENTEAFF. In DNA form, the CDR3 reads TGTGCCAGCAGACCGACCGAGAACACTGAAGCTTTCTTT.

At least ten counts were recorded for this clonotype. V is TRBV25-1 and J is TRBJ2-7; 8 nucleotides agree with TRBD2. CDR3 length equals 13 residues. Per germline, CDR1 MGHDK and CDR2 SYGVNS. V shed 8 bases, J shed 4 bases, and the junction held 7 bases outside the gene matches. The CDR3 loop reads CASRGSGSYEQYF. The CDR3 nucleotides are TGTGCCAGCCGGGGAAGCGGGAGTTACGAGCAGTACTTC.

This clonotype was recorded many times. The chain recombines TRBV12-3 or TRBV12-4 with TRBJ2-6; 7 nucleotides align to TRBD1. With V trimmed by 6 bases and J by 4 bases, 3 bases remained unmatched. CDR3 length: 14 residues. The CDR3, as DNA: TGTGCCAGCAGCGAGGGGGCCGGGGCCAACGTCCTGACTTTC. This sequence encodes CASSEGAGANVLTF.

The chain recombines TRBV10-3 with TRBJ1-1; no reliable D call. Germline V gene sequence: CDR1 ENHRY, CDR2 SYGVKD. The ends were cut back, 3 bases at V and 2 bases at J, with 10 bases in the middle. The CDR3 has 14 residues. The CDR3 reads CAISEGQTNTEAFF. The DNA of the CDR3 is TGTGCCATCAGTGAAGGGCAGACAAACACTGAAGCTTTCTTT.

This sequence joins TRBV28 and TRBJ2-6; D is unclear. Germline assignment: CDR1 MDHEN and CDR2 SYDVKM. CDR3 length: 14 residues. Trimming took off 10 bases at V and 2 bases at J, with 12 bases between the two ends. The CDR3 reads CATLTAPGANVLTF. CDR3 coding DNA: TGTGCCACTCTGACCGCTCCTGGGGCCAACGTCCTGACTTTC. The full variable domain, in which reference TRBV28 and TRBJ2-6 provide the parts outside the CDR3, is DVKVTQSSRYLVKRTGEKVFLECVQDMDHENMFWYRQDPGLGLRLIYFSYDVKMKEKGDIPEGYSVSREKKERFSLILESASTNQTSMYLCATLTAPGANVLTFGAGSRLTVL.

As to this clonotype: At one boundary the junction diverges from the germline segment, which might be a read error. This CDR3 is CASSLDWGGEKGATF. CDR3 nucleotide sequence: TGCGCCAGCAGCTTGGACTGGGGCGGTGAGAAGGGGGCCACCTTC. The rearrangement uses TRBV5-1 and TRBJ2-7, with 7 bases matching TRBD1. Germline values: CDR1 SGHRS, CDR2 YFSETQ. The CDR3 loop spans 15 amino acids.

This clonotype was observed a few times. The chain recombines TRBV7-7 with TRBJ1-4, with 9 bases identical to TRBD1. The germline gives CDR1 SSHAT, CDR2 FNYEAQ (reference sequence). The CDR3 consists of 17 residues. Trimming took 5 bases from V and 7 from J; bases not matched to a gene: 14. The CDR3 sequence: CASSLKSRTGVGEKLFF. DNA of the CDR3: TGTGCCAGCAGCCTAAAGTCCCGGACAGGGGTGGGTGAAAAACTGTTTTTT.

This clonotype came up a few times. The V and J genes are TRBV12-5 and TRBJ1-1; 12 nucleotides align to TRBD1. The V gene's germline CDR1 is LGHNT and CDR2 FRNRAP. V trimming: 6 bases; J trimming: 3 bases; junction bases outside the gene matches: 8. This CDR3 has 16 residues. CDR3 sequence: CASGTGTGGEYTEAFF. The CDR3, as DNA: TGTGCTAGTGGCACCGGGACAGGGGGCGAGTACACTGAAGCTTTCTTT.

This clonotype was seen only a few times. This chain links TRBV9 with TRBJ2-2; D might be TRBD2 (5 bases). V dropped 7 bases and J dropped 6 bases, with 7 bases sitting between them. Germline CDR1 and CDR2: SGDLS and YYNGEE. CDR3 length: 11 amino acids. The CDR3 protein is CASGSAGELFF. The CDR3 bases are TGTGCCAGCGGGAGTGCCGGGGAGCTGTTTTTT.

This chain connects TRBV29-1 to TRBJ2-2; 9 bases align to TRBD2. The V gene's germline CDR1 is SQVTM and CDR2 ANQGSEA. The CDR3 totals 15 residues. Trimming cost V 5 bases and J 7 bases; bases outside gene matches: 11. CDR3 in DNA: TGCAGCGTTAAGTTCAGCGGGAGGTTTAACGGGGAGCTGTTTTTT. Translating it yields CSVKFSGRFNGELFF.

The V and J genes are TRBV10-2 and TRBJ1-4; D remains unclear. From germline, CDR1 is WSHSY and CDR2 SAAADI. Trimming took 6 bases from V and 6 from J, leaving 8 bases between them. The CDR3 runs to 12 residues. The CDR3 sequence: CASRKKDEKLFF. The CDR3 region has the DNA TGCGCCAGCAGGAAGAAGGATGAAAAACTGTTTTTT.

The rearrangement uses TRBV2 and TRBJ1-1; D is perhaps TRBD1 (6 bases). The CDR3 has 11 amino acids. Trimming took 6 bases from V and 11 from J, leaving 13 bases between them. Germline values: CDR1 SNHLY, CDR2 FYNNEI. CDR3 nucleotide sequence: TGTGCCAGCAGCCCCACAGGGCGGGCTTTCTTT. This sequence encodes CASSPTGRAFF.

The sample holds a few counts of this clonotype. This sequence joins TRBV2 and TRBJ2-3; 10 bases agree with TRBD2. Germline V gene lookup returns CDR1 SNHLY and CDR2 FYNNEI. CDR3 length equals 15 residues. Trimming took 6 bases from V and 2 from J; bases not matched to a gene: 5. CDR3 sequence reads: CASRSGRANTDTQYF. CDR3 in DNA: TGTGCCAGCAGGAGCGGGAGGGCCAACACAGATACGCAGTATTTT.